This TCR beta chain derives from a study of Tregs in tolerant kidney transplant recipients. V lost 5 bases to trimming and J lost 3 bases; unmatched junction nucleotides: 9. The CDR3 loop spans 16 amino acids. CDR1 is SGHNT and CDR2 is YENEEA in the germline V gene. This table comes from immunoSEQ multiplex PCR, and its TCRdb copy is limited to in-frame clones, with some not included. The data hold about 240,000 clones, with about 80% observed a single time. Material: CD4+ T cells from blood. The chain couples TRBV11-3 to TRBJ2-1; 8 nucleotides match TRBD1. The clonotype was recovered from a human donor in good health. The chain's CDR3 is CASSLKTGVYYNEQFF. The DNA for the CDR3 is TGTGCCAGCAGCCTTAAGACAGGGGTTTACTACAATGAGCAGTTCTTC.